The present T cell receptor (beta chain) was sequenced within a study of response to subunit inactivated influenza vaccine. TCRdb re-called the RT-PCR reads through MiXCR, storing one row per CDR3 protein. The profile shows some 550,000 distinct CDR3 sequences, 20% to 25% of them singletons. This same sample was also part of a study on T cells expressing NK-cell markers. From that report: Production of TCR beta cDNA relied on 5'RACE template switching with UMIs. Sorted CD3+CD56+NKG2C+, CD3+CD56+NKG2C- and CD3+CD56-NKG2C+ T cells provided the TCR beta repertoires. Eight donors were sequenced, seven testing HCMV-seropositive and one testing seronegative. Of the CD8+ T cells in about 6 donors, about 1.0-8% belonged to dominant NKG2C+ clonotypes. Once again these clonotypes came out on top in the CD3+CD56-NKG2C+ fraction of several donors.

This TCR came from a man aged 45-65 years who received an inactivated influenza vaccine. Specimen: CD4+ T cells sorted from PBMCs, collected approximately 12 days after vaccination.

The CDR3 is CASSFKQGGEQYF. CDR3 coding DNA: TGTGCCAGCAGTTTTAAGCAGGGAGGGGAGCAGTACTTC. The V call is TRBV12-3 or TRBV12-4, the J call TRBJ2-7; 7 nucleotides match TRBD2. J lost 7 bases, V lost 3 bases, and 6 bases had no gene match. The CDR3 is made up of 13 amino acids.